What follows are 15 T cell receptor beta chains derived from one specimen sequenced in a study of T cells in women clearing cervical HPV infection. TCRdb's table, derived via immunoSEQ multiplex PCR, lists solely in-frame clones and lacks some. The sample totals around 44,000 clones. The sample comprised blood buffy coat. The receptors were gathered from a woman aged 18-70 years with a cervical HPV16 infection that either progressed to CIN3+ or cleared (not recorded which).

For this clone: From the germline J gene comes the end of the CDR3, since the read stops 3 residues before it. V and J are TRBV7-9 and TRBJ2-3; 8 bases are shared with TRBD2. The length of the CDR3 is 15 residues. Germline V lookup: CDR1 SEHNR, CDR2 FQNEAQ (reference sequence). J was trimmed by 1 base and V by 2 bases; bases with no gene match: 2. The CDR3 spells CASSLYSGGTDTQYF. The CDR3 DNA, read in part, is TGTGCCAGCAGCTTATATAGCGGGGGCACAGATACG.

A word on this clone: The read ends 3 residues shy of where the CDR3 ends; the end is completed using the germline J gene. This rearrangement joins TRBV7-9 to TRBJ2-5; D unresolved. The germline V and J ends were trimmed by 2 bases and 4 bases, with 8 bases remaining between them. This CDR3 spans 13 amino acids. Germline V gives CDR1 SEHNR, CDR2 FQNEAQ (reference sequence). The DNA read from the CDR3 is TGTGCCAGCAGCTTAACACCCAGAGAGACC. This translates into CASSLTPRET. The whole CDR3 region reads CASSLTPRETQYF.

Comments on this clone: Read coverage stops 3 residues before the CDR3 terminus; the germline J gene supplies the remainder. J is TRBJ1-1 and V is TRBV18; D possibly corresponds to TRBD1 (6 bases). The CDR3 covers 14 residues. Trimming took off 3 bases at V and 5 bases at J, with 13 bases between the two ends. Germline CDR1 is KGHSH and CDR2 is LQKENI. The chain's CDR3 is CASSPTRGGTEAFF. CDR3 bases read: TGTGCCAGCTCACCGACCAGGGGTGGAACTGAA.

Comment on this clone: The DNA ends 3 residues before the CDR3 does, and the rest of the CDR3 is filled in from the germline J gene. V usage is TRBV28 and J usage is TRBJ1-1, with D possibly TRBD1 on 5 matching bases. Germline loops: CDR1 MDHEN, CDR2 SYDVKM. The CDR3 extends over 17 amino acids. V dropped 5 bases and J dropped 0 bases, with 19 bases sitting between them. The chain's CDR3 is CASSRKRDSLVNTEAFF. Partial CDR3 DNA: TGTGCCAGCAGTCGCAAAAGGGACTCTTTAGTGAACACTGAA.

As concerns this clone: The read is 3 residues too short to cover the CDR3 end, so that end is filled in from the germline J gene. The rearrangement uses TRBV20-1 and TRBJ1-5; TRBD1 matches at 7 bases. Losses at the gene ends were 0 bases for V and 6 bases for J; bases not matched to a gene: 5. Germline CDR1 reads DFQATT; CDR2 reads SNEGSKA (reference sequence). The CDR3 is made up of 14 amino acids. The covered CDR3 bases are TGCAGTGCTAGAGAAAGGGGGCGAAGTCAGCCC. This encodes CSARERGRSQP. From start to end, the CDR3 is CSARERGRSQPQHF.

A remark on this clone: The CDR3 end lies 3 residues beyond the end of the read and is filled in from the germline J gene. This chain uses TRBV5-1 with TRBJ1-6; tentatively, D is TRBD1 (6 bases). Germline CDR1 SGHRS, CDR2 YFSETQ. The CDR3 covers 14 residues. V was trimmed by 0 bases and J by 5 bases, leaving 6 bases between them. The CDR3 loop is CASSLGQDNSPLHF. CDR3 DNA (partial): TGCGCCAGCAGCTTGGGACAGGATAATTCACCC.

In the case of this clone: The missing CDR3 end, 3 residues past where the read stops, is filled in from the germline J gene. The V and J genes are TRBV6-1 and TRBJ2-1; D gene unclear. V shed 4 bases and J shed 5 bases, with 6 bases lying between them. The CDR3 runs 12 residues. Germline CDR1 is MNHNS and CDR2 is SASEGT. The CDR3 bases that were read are TGTGCCAGCAGTGCCCCTCACAATGAG. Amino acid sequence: CASSAPHNE. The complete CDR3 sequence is CASSAPHNEQFF.

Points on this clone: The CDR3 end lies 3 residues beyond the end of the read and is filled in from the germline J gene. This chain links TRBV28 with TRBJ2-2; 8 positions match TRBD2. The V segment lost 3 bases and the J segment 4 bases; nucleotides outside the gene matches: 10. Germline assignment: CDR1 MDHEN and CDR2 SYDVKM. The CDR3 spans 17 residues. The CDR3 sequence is CASSFPSGGDFTGELFF. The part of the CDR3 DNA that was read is TGTGCCAGCAGTTTCCCCTCGGGGGGGGATTTCACCGGGGAG.

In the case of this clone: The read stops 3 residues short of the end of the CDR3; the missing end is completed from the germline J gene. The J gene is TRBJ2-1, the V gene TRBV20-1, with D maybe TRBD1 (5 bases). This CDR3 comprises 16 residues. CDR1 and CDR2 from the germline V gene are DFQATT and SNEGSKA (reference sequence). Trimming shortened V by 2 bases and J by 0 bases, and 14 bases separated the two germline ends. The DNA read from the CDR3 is TGCAGTGCTAGACCCAGGGATGCCCCCTCCTACAATGAG. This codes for CSARPRDAPSYNE. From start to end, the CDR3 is CSARPRDAPSYNEQFF.

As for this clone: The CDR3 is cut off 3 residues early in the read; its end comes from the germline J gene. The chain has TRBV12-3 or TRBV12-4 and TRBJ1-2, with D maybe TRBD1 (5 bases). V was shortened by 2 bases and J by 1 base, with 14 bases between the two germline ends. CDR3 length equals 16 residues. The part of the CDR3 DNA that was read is TGTGCCAGCAGTTTACATGGACAAAAGGATAACTATGGC. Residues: CASSLHGQKDNYG. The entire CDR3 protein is CASSLHGQKDNYGYTF.

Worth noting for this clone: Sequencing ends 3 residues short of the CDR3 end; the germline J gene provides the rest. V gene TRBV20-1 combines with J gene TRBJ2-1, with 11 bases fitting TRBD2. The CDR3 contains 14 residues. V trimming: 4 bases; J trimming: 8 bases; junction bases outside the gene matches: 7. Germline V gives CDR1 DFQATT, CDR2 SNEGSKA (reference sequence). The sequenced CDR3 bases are TGCAGTGCTATAAGACTAGCGGGAAGCCATGAG. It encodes CSAIRLAGSHE. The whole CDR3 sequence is CSAIRLAGSHEQFF.

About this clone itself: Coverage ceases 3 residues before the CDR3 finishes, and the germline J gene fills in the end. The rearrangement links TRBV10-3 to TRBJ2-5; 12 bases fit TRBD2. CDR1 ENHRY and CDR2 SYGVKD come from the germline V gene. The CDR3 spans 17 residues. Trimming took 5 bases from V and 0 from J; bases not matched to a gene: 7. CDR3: CAISRGGLAGYQETQYF. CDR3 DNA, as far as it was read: TGTGCCATCAGTAGAGGGGGACTAGCGGGTTACCAAGAGACC.

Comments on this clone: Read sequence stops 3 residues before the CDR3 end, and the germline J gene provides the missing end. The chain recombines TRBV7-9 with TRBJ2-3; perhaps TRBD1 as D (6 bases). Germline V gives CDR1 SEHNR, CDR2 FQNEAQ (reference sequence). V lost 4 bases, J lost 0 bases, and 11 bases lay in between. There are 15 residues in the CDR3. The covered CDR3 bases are TGTGCCAGCAGCTCTGGGACATTAAGCACAGATACG. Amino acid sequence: CASSSGTLSTDT. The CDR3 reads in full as CASSSGTLSTDTQYF.

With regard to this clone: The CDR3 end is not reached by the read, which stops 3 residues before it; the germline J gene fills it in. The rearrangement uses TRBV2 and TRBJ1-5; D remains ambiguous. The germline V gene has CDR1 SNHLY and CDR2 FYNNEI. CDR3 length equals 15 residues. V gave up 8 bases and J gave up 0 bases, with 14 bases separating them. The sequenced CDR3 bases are TGTGCCAGCGCCCCCTACCTTCATAGCAATCAGCCC. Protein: CASAPYLHSNQP. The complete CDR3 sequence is CASAPYLHSNQPQHF.

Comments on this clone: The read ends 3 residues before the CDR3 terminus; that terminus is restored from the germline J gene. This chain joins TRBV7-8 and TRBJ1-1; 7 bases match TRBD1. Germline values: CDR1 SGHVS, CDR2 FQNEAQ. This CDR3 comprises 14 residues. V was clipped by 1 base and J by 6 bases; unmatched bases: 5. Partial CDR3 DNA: TGTGCCAGCAGCTTAGGGACAGGTGACCCTGAA. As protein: CASSLGTGDPE. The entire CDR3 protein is CASSLGTGDPEAFF.